This T cell receptor (beta chain) is from a study of control samples from healthy donors and cancer patients. The data were produced by immunoSEQ multiplex PCR, yet TCRdb's version contains in-frame clones alone and is incomplete. This table holds about 130,000 clones, just over 90% found once. Notes on this clone: One junction end does not reproduce the germline sequence, and a read error may be involved.

The CDR3 spans 14 residues. The sample consisted of PBMCs. The V gene is TRBV23-1, the J gene TRBJ1-2; tentative D call: TRBD1 (5 bases). TRBV23-1 is marked as an open reading frame, function uncertain. The TCR originated in a man in his fifties or sixties with head and neck cancer. As DNA, the CDR3 is TGCGCCAGCAGCCCGGGGGGAGTACTCTATGACTACACCTTC. As protein: CASSPGGVLYDYTF.